This T cell receptor beta chain was recorded in a study of cytomegalovirus exposure and HLA in healthy donors. Findings and caveats of the study: Most TCR sequences proved rare, with some public TCRs found in many donors. In vitro assays verified that a few CMV-associated chains recognized CMV antigens specifically.

The data were produced by immunoSEQ multiplex PCR, yet TCRdb's version contains in-frame clones alone and is incomplete. The repertoire holds some 60,000 clones, roughly 96% seen once, with 0.9% in the top ten. The 120-subject validation cohort, separate from the roughly 700-subject first cohort, included the donors. About this clone: Its target is unknown.

The clonotype originates from a man younger than 35 in good health and CMV-seronegative. The sequenced sample was PBMCs.

The DNA for the CDR3 is TGTGCCAGCAGCACCCGACAGGGTGGAGATACGCAGTATTTT. This gives the protein CASSTRQGGDTQYF. The V gene is TRBV7-9, the J gene TRBJ2-3; 7 nucleotides align to TRBD1. V was pared by 5 bases and J by 5 bases, with 7 bases of the junction left unmatched. In germline, CDR1 is SEHNR, CDR2 FQNEAQ (reference sequence). The CDR3 is made up of 14 amino acids.